A selection of T cell receptor beta chains follows, all from one sample in a study of blood T cell repertoires in COVID-19. Data came from immunoSEQ multiplex PCR; TCRdb stores just in-frame clones and leaves some out. The sample has 210,000 or so clones, roughly 80% seen once; the top ten hold 4% to 5.5%. Sequenced: peripheral blood. These receptors all come from a human donor in a cohort sampled during active COVID-19. The CDR3 runs from the conserved cysteine through the conserved F or W. The D gene is left open where the match is weak. Size is omitted from some rows. Given values are once, few, many or a class for expanded clones.

NA	TRBV6-5	NA	TRBJ1-1	TGTGCCAGCAGTTACTCGCCGGGAAACACTGAAGCTTTCTTT	CASSYSPGNTEAFF
NA	TRBV11-1	NA	TRBJ2-7	TGTGCCAGCAGCTTAATCTCGGCTACGGTAAGGGGCGAGCAGTACTTC	CASSLISATVRGEQYF
NA	TRBV5-1	TRBD2	TRBJ2-7	TGCGCCAGCAGCTTGGCATATAGCGGGGTCTACGAGCAGTACTTC	CASSLAYSGVYEQYF
NA	TRBV30	TRBD1	TRBJ1-5	TGTGCCTGGGGACAGGGGAGCCAGCCCCAGCATTTT	CAWGQGSQPQHF
once	TRBV7-2	TRBD2	TRBJ2-1	TGTGCCAGCAGTCCGAGGACTAGCGGGATTGACGAGCAGTTCTTC	CASSPRTSGIDEQFF
NA	TRBV6-2/TRBV6-3	NA	TRBJ2-7	TGTGCCAGCAGTTCTGACCGCGGGGTAGGGTTCCAGCAGTACTTC	CASSSDRGVGFQQYF
NA	TRBV4-3	TRBD2	TRBJ2-1	TGCGCCAGCAGCCAATCCGGGACTAGCGGATACAATGAGCAGTTCTTC	CASSQSGTSGYNEQFF
NA	TRBV19	TRBD1	TRBJ2-1	TGTGCCAGTAGTGGGAGGACAGGGGGCTACAATGAGCAGTTCTTC	CASSGRTGGYNEQFF
NA	TRBV23-1	NA	TRBJ2-7	TGCGCCAGCACTCAAAATAGTCAATCGGGGAGAAAATACGAGCAGTACTTC	CASTQNSQSGRKYEQYF
once	TRBV6-5	NA	TRBJ2-7	TGTGCCAGCAGTCCCCTGGACAGTTACTACGAGCAGTACTTC	CASSPLDSYYEQYF
few	TRBV6-6	NA	TRBJ2-5	TGTGCCAGCAGTTCCGGAGGGCCGGAGACCCAGTACTTC	CASSSGGPETQYF
NA	TRBV11-2	TRBD1	TRBJ1-1	TGTGCCAGCAGCGCCCAACAGGGGACCACTGAAGCTTTCTTT	CASSAQQGTTEAFF
NA	TRBV7-8	NA	TRBJ1-5	TGTGCCAGCAGCTTAGAAACGGGAAGGGGGCAGCCCCAGCATTTT	CASSLETGRGQPQHF
NA	TRBV7-9	TRBD1	TRBJ2-7	TGTGCCAGCAGCTTGCGACAGGGGGCGGGGTCCTACGAGCAGTACTTC	CASSLRQGAGSYEQYF
NA	TRBV6-2/TRBV6-3	TRBD1	TRBJ2-7	TGTGCCAGCAGTCCCATTATGACAGGGTCCTCCTACGAGCAGTACTTC	CASSPIMTGSSYEQYF
NA	TRBV28	NA	TRBJ2-6	TGTGCCAGCAGTTTAAGGGGGACTGGGGCCAACGTCCTGACTTTC	CASSLRGTGANVLTF
few	TRBV4-1	NA	TRBJ2-7	TGCGCCAGCAGCCAAGATTACTACGAGCAGTACTTC	CASSQDYYEQYF
once	TRBV3-1/TRBV3-2	NA	TRBJ2-3	TGTGCCAGCAGCCAAGTCGGGTCATGGGATACGCAGTATTTT	CASSQVGSWDTQYF
few	TRBV19	NA	TRBJ2-7	TGTGCCAGTAGTGGGGTAGCGACCCACTACGAGCAGTACTTC	CASSGVATHYEQYF
NA	TRBV7-9	TRBD1	TRBJ2-1	TGTGCCAGCAGTCCCGGGACAGGGGGCTTAATAGCCTACAATGAGCAGTTCTTC	CASSPGTGGLIAYNEQFF
NA	TRBV3-1/TRBV3-2	NA	TRBJ1-4	TGTGCCAGCAGCCAACGAGGAAGAGGGGAAAAACTGTTTTTT	CASSQRGRGEKLFF
NA	TRBV6-1	NA	TRBJ1-5	TGTGCCAGCAGTGAATGGGGCCTCAATCAGCCCCAGCATTTT	CASSEWGLNQPQHF
once	TRBV11-2	TRBD1	TRBJ2-7	TGTGCCAGCAGCTTTTTGAGCCAGGGGGTTTACGAGCAGTACTTC	CASSFLSQGVYEQYF
NA	TRBV9	NA	TRBJ2-5	TGTGCCAGCAGCCCACACCCGGGACAAGCCGGTGAGACCCAGTACTTC	CASSPHPGQAGETQYF
NA	TRBV2	NA	TRBJ1-2	TGTGCCAGCAGGATAGAAACAGGTATAAACTATGGCTACACCTTC	CASRIETGINYGYTF
NA	TRBV5-8	TRBD1	TRBJ2-7	TGTGCCAGCACAACCGGGACAGATAGCTCCTACGAGCAGTACTTC	CASTTGTDSSYEQYF
NA	TRBV28	NA	TRBJ2-7	TGTGCCAGCAGTTTACTTTCCTACGAGCAGTACTTC	CASSLLSYEQYF
few	TRBV20-1	NA	TRBJ1-2	TGCAGTGCTAGTAGTTTGGCATCTAGCTATGGCTACACCTTC	CSASSLASSYGYTF
NA	TRBV7-2	NA	TRBJ1-1	TGTGCCAGCAGCTTAGATAGGGGCTCTGAAGCTTTCTTT	CASSLDRGSEAFF
NA	TRBV6-2/TRBV6-3	TRBD2	TRBJ2-7	TGTGCCAGCAGTGACGGACTAGCCCCCTACTTC	CASSDGLAPYF
NA	TRBV5-7	TRBD2	TRBJ2-7	TGTGCCAGCAGCTTGGCCACAGCGGGAGTGTTCTACGAGCAGTACTTC	CASSLATAGVFYEQYF
NA	TRBV10-3	NA	TRBJ2-7	TGTGCCATCGCTGGAGTGGGGGGCTCCTACGAGCAGTACTTC	CAIAGVGGSYEQYF
NA	TRBV9	TRBD2	TRBJ2-1	TGTGCCAGCAGCACACAGAGCGGGGGGACCTACAATGAGCAGTTCTTC	CASSTQSGGTYNEQFF
NA	TRBV5-6	NA	TRBJ1-4	TGTGCCAGCAGCTTGATTTGGCAGCGGGATGAAAAACTGTTTTTT	CASSLIWQRDEKLFF
NA	TRBV11-1	NA	TRBJ1-1	TGTGCCAGCAGCTTAGCTCGGGGAGGGGCCGTGAACACTGAAGCTTTCTTT	CASSLARGGAVNTEAFF
NA	TRBV7-7	NA	TRBJ2-2	TGTGCCAGCGGTTGGGCACAAAACACCGGGGAGCTGTTTTTT	CASGWAQNTGELFF
NA	TRBV5-8	TRBD2	TRBJ2-1	TGTGCCAGCAGCTCAGGACTAGCGGGTATAGTTAAGCAGTTCTTC	CASSSGLAGIVKQFF
NA	TRBV12-3/TRBV12-4	TRBD1	TRBJ1-4	TGTGCCAGCCAAGACAGGGGGAATGAAAAACTGTTTTTT	CASQDRGNEKLFF
NA	TRBV27	TRBD1	TRBJ2-5	TGTGCCAGCAGTTTATCCGGGACAGTAAAAGAGACCCAGTACTTC	CASSLSGTVKETQYF
NA	TRBV28	TRBD1	TRBJ2-7	TGTGCCAGCAGTTCCTCCCCAGGGACAGAGGGTACGGGGGAGCAGTACTTC	CASSSSPGTEGTGEQYF
many	TRBV5-8	NA	TRBJ2-7	TGTGCCAGCGGACGCCAGGACAGCTACGAGCAGTACTTC	CASGRQDSYEQYF
NA	TRBV18	TRBD1	TRBJ2-7	TGTGCCAGCTCACCATGGGACAGCTCCTACGAGCAGTACTTC	CASSPWDSSYEQYF
NA	TRBV10-1	NA	TRBJ2-7	TGCGCCAGCAGTGAGTCGCTTATTGAGGTGGCAAATCTTGCCTACGAGCAGTACTTC	CASSESLIEVANLAYEQYF
NA	TRBV24-1	TRBD1	TRBJ1-5	TGTGCCACCAGTGACCGGGACAGGGGGAGCGGCAGTCAGCCCCAGCATTTT	CATSDRDRGSGSQPQHF
NA	TRBV7-9	TRBD2	TRBJ2-7	TGTGCCAGCAGCTGGACTAGCGGAACCTACGAGCAGTACTTC	CASSWTSGTYEQYF
NA	TRBV28	TRBD2	TRBJ2-7	TGTGCCAGCATCGGGAGGGTGGACGAGCAGTACTTC	CASIGRVDEQYF
NA	TRBV2	TRBD1	TRBJ1-2	TGTGCCAGCAGTGCCAGGGGGGTCTATGGCTACACCTTC	CASSARGVYGYTF
NA	TRBV7-9	NA	TRBJ1-1	TGTGCCAGCAGCTTAGGGGGGGATGTCGCTTTCTTT	CASSLGGDVAFF
NA	TRBV29-1	TRBD1	TRBJ2-3	TGCAGCGTTCCAGGGGGGACAGGAGTCACAGATACGCAGTATTTT	CSVPGGTGVTDTQYF